This T cell receptor beta chain is drawn from a study of T cells in Graves' hyperthyroidism and ophthalmopathy. Study findings and constraints: Through a model of 13 V-J features, ophthalmopathy was separated from stable hyperthyroidism. Progression to ophthalmopathy was predicted a median of 6.5 months early.

As regards this clonotype: Its cognate antigen is unknown.

Trimming took 5 bases from V and 6 from J; bases not matched to a gene: 8. Germline V gene sequence: CDR1 MNHNS, CDR2 SASEGT. The CDR3 contains 16 residues. Amplified regions were TCR beta CDR3 sequences from RNA transcripts. The primer set for the first-round RT-PCR of the TCR CDR3 was HTBI. Each CDR3 protein gets one entry after TCRdb re-called the multiplex PCR reads with MiXCR. The data show 390,000 or so distinct CDR3 sequences, with under 15% seen just once and about 13% held by the top ten. The chain uses TRBV6-1 and TRBJ2-2; 11 bases are shared with TRBD2. The sequenced material came from blood. This sequence was found in a man aged 18 to 35 with Graves' ophthalmopathy. The CDR3 is CASSSTSGVDPGELFF. The CDR3 region has the DNA TGTGCCAGCAGTTCGACTAGCGGGGTAGACCCCGGGGAGCTGTTTTTT.